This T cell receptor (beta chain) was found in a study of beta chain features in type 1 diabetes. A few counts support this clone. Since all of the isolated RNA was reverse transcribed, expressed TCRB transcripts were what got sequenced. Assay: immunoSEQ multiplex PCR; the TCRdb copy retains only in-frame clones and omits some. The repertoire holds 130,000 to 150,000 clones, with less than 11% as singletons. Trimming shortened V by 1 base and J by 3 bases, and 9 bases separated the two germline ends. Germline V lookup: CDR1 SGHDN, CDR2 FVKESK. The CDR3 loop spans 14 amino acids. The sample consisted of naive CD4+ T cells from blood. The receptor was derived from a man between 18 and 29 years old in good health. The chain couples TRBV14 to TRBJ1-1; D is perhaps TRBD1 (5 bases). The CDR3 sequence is CASSQVQGYTEAFF. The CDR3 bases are TGTGCCAGCAGCCAAGTCCAGGGCTACACTGAAGCTTTCTTT.